What follows are 18 T cell receptor beta chains derived from one specimen sequenced in a study of blood T cell repertoires in COVID-19. Assay: immunoSEQ multiplex PCR; the TCRdb copy retains only in-frame clones and omits some. The sample shows some 110,000 clones, about 80% of them seen only once. Sequenced sample: peripheral blood. These receptors originate from a woman aged 65 to 85 with acute or convalescent COVID-19.

This clone has only a few counts. The chain recombines TRBV19 with TRBJ2-1; tentative D call: TRBD1 (6 bases). Between the trimmed V and J ends, which lost 5 bases and 0 bases, there was a span of 14 bases. This CDR3 has 16 amino acids. Germline V gene sequence: CDR1 LNHDA, CDR2 SQIVND (reference sequence). CDR3: CASSPTTGSSYNEQFF. The CDR3 DNA reads as TGTGCCAGTAGTCCGACGACAGGCAGCTCCTACAATGAGCAGTTCTTC.

This chain uses TRBV5-1 with TRBJ2-7, with TRBD1 as a possible D gene (6 bases). V lost 2 bases and J 4 bases, leaving 10 bases between the germline ends. This CDR3 has 13 amino acids. Germline loops: CDR1 SGHRS, CDR2 YFSETQ. Here the CDR3 reads CASSLDGQYEQYF. The CDR3, as DNA: TGCGCCAGCAGCTTAGACGGACAGTACGAGCAGTACTTC.

This clone appeared a single time. The chain is built from TRBV5-1 and TRBJ1-1; no definite D call. Trimming removed 0 bases from V and 3 bases from J, with 12 bases in between. CDR3 size: 15 residues. Germline V CDR1 and CDR2: SGHRS, YFSETQ. The CDR3 protein is CASSLGLGGYTEAFF. The CDR3 coding sequence is TGCGCCAGCAGCTTGGGGTTGGGAGGGTACACTGAAGCTTTCTTT.

The chain carries TRBV28 and TRBJ1-1; D possibly corresponds to TRBD1 (5 bases). CDR3 length: 16 amino acids. V shed 2 bases and J shed 0 bases, with 13 bases lying between them. Germline V CDR1 and CDR2: MDHEN, SYDVKM. CDR3 sequence (DNA): TGTGCCAGCAGTTTAATCAGGTCAGGGATGAACACTGAAGCTTTCTTT. This translates into CASSLIRSGMNTEAFF.

The chain employs TRBV28 and TRBJ1-1; 11 positions match TRBD1. This CDR3 has 15 amino acids. Germline assignment: CDR1 MDHEN and CDR2 SYDVKM. V shed 3 bases and J 4 bases; nucleotides not matched to a gene: 4. The CDR3 DNA follows: TGTGCCAGCAGTTTCACCGGGACAGGGGGCACTGAAGCTTTCTTT. This codes for CASSFTGTGGTEAFF.

This sequence joins TRBV3-1 (or the pseudogene TRBV3-2) and TRBJ1-6; possibly TRBD1 for D (5 bases). Trimming cost V 4 bases and J 10 bases, with 11 bases left between them. The CDR3 is 13 amino acids. Germline values: CDR1 LGHDT, CDR2 YNNKEL (reference sequence). Written as DNA, the CDR3 is TGTGCCAGCAGCCCGGTAGGGGCCTCACCCCTCCACTTT. This encodes CASSPVGASPLHF.

The CDR3 sequence is CASSYPTGTGGLRNEKLFF. The CDR3 DNA follows: TGTGCCAGCAGTTACCCCACAGGGACAGGGGGCCTTCGCAACGAAAAACTGTTTTTT. V is TRBV6-2 or TRBV6-3 and J is TRBJ1-4; TRBD1 matches at 12 bases. V dropped 2 bases and J dropped 8; count of bases not matched to a gene: 15. Germline V lookup: CDR1 MNHEY, CDR2 SVGEGT. This CDR3 has 19 residues.

The chain combines TRBV6-2 or TRBV6-3 with TRBJ2-3, with D tentatively TRBD1 (5 bases). The V end lost 2 bases, the J end lost 5 bases, and 11 bases lay between the germline ends. CDR1 and CDR2 from the germline V gene are MNHEY and SVGEGT. The CDR3 length is 14 residues. Written as DNA, the CDR3 is TGTGCCAGCAGTTACGTCCTAGACAGAGATACGCAGTATTTT. As protein: CASSYVLDRDTQYF.

The V gene is TRBV29-1, the J gene TRBJ2-3; 8 bases are a match to TRBD2. After removal of 4 bases from V and 0 bases from J, the junction contained 24 bases not matched to a gene. Germline values: CDR1 SQVTM, CDR2 ANQGSEA. The CDR3 contains 21 residues. The DNA of the CDR3 is TGCAGCGTTGGGCCCAGAAGTCGTGGGGTTTGGTCTAGCGGGAGCACAGATACGCAGTATTTT. Its translation: CSVGPRSRGVWSSGSTDTQYF.

The gene calls are TRBV6-6 and TRBJ2-3, with a weak D call TRBD2 (6 bases). There are 15 residues in the CDR3. V was cut by 2 bases and J by 0 bases, with 9 bases left in between. Germline loops: CDR1 MNHNY, CDR2 SVGAGI (reference sequence). CDR3 region: CASSYGGTSTDTQYF. The CDR3 DNA reads TGTGCCAGCAGTTACGGGGGGACGAGCACAGATACGCAGTATTTT.

This chain links TRBV10-1 with TRBJ1-6, with D hard to call. The CDR3 has 13 residues. V dropped 2 bases and J dropped 8 bases, with 7 bases sitting between them. The V gene's germline CDR1 is WNHNN and CDR2 SYGVQD (reference sequence). This CDR3 is CASSEQTDSPLHF. The DNA for the CDR3 is TGCGCCAGCAGTGAGCAAACGGATTCACCCCTCCACTTT.

Regarding this clone: A read error may account for a junction end that differs from germline. The rearrangement uses TRBV30 and TRBJ2-5; TRBD2 agrees at 11 bases. Germline V gives CDR1 GTSNPN, CDR2 SVGIG (reference sequence). CDR3 size: 14 residues. CDR3 DNA sequence: TGCGCTAGCGGGGGGATTAAACTCCCAGAGACCCAGTACTTC. This sequence encodes CASGGIKLPETQYF.

This clone was recorded once. Within the sample, other DNA sequences also encode this same CDR3. The CDR3 loop is CASSPGQGFGTQYF. The CDR3 DNA reads as TGTGCCAGCTCACCAGGACAGGGTTTTGGGACCCAGTACTTC. The chain uses TRBV18 and TRBJ2-5; TRBD1 aligns across 8 bases. There are 14 residues in the CDR3. Germline CDR1 is KGHSH and CDR2 is LQKENI. The V segment lost 2 bases and the J segment 7 bases; nucleotides outside the gene matches: 6.

The chain combines TRBV18 with TRBJ2-3, with D maybe TRBD2 (6 bases). Germline loops: CDR1 KGHSH, CDR2 LQKENI. V lost 6 bases and J 6 bases, leaving 10 bases between the germline ends. This CDR3 spans 12 amino acids. CDR3 sequence: CASSGTSDTQYF. The CDR3 nucleotides read TGTGCCAGCTCCGGGACTTCGGATACGCAGTATTTT.

The V call is TRBV7-2, the J call TRBJ2-2; 7 bases map to TRBD1. J gave up 8 bases and V 1 base, and 13 bases lay outside the gene matches. The germline V gene encodes CDR1 SGHTA and CDR2 FQGNSA. The CDR3 length is 17 residues. CDR3 sequence reads: CASSLELTRQGQGELFF. In DNA form, the CDR3 reads TGTGCCAGCAGCTTAGAACTAACCCGACAGGGTCAGGGGGAGCTGTTTTTT.

The J gene is TRBJ2-3, the V gene TRBV7-6; TRBD1 matches at 8 bases. CDR3 length: 14 amino acids. V lost 6 bases to trimming and J lost 3 bases; unmatched junction nucleotides: 5. Germline CDR1 reads SGHVS; CDR2 reads FNYEAQ. CDR3 DNA sequence: TGTGCCAGCAGTCGGGGACAGGCAACAGATACGCAGTATTTT. It yields the protein CASSRGQATDTQYF.

The rearrangement uses TRBV3-1 (or the pseudogene TRBV3-2) and TRBJ1-1; tentative D call: TRBD1 (5 bases). This CDR3 has 13 residues. Trimming pared 5 bases from V and 4 bases from J, leaving 11 bases between. Germline-derived CDR1 and CDR2 are LGHDT and YNNKEL (reference sequence). This CDR3 is CASSAGGGTEAFF. DNA of the CDR3: TGTGCCAGCAGCGCGGGGGGGGGCACTGAAGCTTTCTTT.

This chain connects TRBV7-6 to TRBJ1-1, with D unresolved. From germline, CDR1 is SGHVS and CDR2 FNYEAQ. V lost 5 bases and J 7 bases, leaving 17 bases between the germline ends. This CDR3 is 14 amino acids long. The CDR3 DNA is TGTGCCAGCAGCCCCCGTCCGGGAGCCCTTGAAGCTTTCTTT. This translates into CASSPRPGALEAFF.